This T cell receptor (beta chain) was observed in a study of blood T cell repertoires in COVID-19. Across the whole study: Sources were T cells, B-cell-depleted T cells, or PBMCs; the material itself was cDNA or gDNA.

How the authors handled the data: Researchers report that nucleated cell counts were estimated from reference gene primer amplification. The table came from immunoSEQ multiplex PCR; TCRdb's copy has only in-frame clones and leaves some out. The D gene and trimming were derived from the DNA, and the V and J assignments and clone size from that table. The repertoire holds 95,000 to 130,000 clones, with roughly 80% as singletons. Germline assignment: CDR1 SGHAT and CDR2 FQDESV (reference sequence). Trimming took off 3 bases at V and 4 bases at J, with 12 bases between the two ends. CDR3 length: 15 residues.

The chain carries TRBV11-1 and TRBJ1-4, with TRBD1 as a possible D gene (6 bases). The sample comprised peripheral blood. The clonotype originates from a man aged 25-45 years with acute or convalescent COVID-19. The DNA of the CDR3 is TGTGCCAGCAGCTTCCAGGGGACGCATAATGAAAAACTGTTTTTT. This codes for CASSFQGTHNEKLFF.